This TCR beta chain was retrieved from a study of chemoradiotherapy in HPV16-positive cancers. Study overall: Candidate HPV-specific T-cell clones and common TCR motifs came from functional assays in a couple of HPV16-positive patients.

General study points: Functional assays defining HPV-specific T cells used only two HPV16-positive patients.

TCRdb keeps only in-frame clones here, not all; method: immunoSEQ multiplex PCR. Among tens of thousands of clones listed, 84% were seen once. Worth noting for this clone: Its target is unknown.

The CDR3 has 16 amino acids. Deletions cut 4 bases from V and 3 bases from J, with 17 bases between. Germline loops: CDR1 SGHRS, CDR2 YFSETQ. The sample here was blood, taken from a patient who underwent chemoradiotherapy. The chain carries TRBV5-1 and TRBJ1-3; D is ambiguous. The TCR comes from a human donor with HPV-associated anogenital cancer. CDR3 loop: CASSPGTIPGGNTIYF. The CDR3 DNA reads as TGCGCCAGCAGCCCAGGAACGATACCGGGTGGAAACACCATATATTTT.